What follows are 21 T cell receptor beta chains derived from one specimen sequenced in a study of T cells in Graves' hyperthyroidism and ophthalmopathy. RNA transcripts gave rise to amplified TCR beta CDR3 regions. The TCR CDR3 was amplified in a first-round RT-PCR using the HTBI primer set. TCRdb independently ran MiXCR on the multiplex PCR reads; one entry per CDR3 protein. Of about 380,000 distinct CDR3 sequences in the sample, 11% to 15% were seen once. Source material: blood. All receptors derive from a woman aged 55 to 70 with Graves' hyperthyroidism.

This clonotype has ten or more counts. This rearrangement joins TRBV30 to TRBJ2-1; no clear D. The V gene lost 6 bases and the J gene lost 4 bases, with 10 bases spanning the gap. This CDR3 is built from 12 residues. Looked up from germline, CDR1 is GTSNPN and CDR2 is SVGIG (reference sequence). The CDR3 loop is CACPLRYNEQFF. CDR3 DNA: TGTGCCTGCCCCCTAAGGTACAATGAGCAGTTCTTC. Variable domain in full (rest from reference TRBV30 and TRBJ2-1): SQTIHQWPATLVQPVGSPLSLECTVEGTSNPNLYWYRQAAGRGLQLLFYSVGIGQISSEVPQNLSASRPQDRQFILSSKKLLLSDSGFYLCACPLRYNEQFFGPGTRLTVL.

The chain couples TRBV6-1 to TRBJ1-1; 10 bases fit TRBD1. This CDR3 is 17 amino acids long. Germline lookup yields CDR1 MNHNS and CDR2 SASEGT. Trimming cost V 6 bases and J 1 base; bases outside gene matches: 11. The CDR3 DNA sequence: TGTGCCAGCAGACCAGTAGACAGGGGGCTGAGGAACACTGAAGCTTTCTTT. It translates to CASRPVDRGLRNTEAFF.

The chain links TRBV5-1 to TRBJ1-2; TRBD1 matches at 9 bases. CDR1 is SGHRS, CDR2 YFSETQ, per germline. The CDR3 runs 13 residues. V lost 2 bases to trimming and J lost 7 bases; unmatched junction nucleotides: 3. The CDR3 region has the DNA TGCGCCAGCAGCTTACAGGGGGCGGGTGGCTACACCTTC. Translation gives CASSLQGAGGYTF.

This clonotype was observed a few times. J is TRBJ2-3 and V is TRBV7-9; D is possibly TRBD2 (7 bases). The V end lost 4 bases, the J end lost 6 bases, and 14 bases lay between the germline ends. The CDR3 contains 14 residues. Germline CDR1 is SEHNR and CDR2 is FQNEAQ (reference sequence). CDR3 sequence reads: CASSSTEGGDTQYF. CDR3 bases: TGTGCCAGCAGCTCCACGGAGGGGGGGGATACGCAGTATTTT.

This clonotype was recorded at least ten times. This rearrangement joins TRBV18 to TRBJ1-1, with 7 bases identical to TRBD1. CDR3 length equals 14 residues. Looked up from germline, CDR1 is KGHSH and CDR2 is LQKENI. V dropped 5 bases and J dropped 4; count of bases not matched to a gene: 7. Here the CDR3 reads CASSSSGGTTEAFF. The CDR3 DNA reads TGTGCCAGCTCATCATCAGGGGGGACCACTGAAGCTTTCTTT.

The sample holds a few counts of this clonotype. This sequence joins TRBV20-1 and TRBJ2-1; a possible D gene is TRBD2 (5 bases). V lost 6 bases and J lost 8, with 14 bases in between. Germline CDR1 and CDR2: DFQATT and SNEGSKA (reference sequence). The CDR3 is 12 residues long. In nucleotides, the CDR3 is TGCAGTGCAAGCGAACTAGAGGATGAGCAGTTCTTC. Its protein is CSASELEDEQFF.

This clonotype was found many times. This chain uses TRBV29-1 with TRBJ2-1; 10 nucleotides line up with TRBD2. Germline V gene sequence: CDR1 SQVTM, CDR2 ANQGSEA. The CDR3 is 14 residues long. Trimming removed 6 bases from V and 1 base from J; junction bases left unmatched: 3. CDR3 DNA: TGCAGCGTGGTAGCGGGAGGATCCTACAATGAGCAGTTCTTC. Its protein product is CSVVAGGSYNEQFF.

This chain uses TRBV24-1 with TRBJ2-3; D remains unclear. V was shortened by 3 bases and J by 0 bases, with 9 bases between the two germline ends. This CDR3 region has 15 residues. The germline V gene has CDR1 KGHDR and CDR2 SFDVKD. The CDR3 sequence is CATSDPGPSTDTQYF. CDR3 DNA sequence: TGTGCCACCAGTGATCCCGGGCCTAGCACAGATACGCAGTATTTT.

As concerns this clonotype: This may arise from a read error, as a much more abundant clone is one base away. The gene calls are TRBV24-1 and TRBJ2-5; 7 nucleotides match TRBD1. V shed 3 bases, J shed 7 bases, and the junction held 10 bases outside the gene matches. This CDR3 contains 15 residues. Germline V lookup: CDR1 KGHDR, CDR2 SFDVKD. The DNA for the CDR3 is TGTGCCACCAGTGATCCTCCGACAGGGAAGGGGACCCAGTACTTC. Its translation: CATSDPPTGKGTQYF.

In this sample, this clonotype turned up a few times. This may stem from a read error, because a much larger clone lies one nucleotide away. The CDR3 protein is CSAHTLAGLSSYNKQFF. The CDR3 nucleotides read TGCAGTGCTCACACCTTAGCGGGCCTGAGCTCCTACAATAAGCAGTTCTTC. The chain joins TRBV20-1 to TRBJ2-1, with TRBD2 matching 7 bases. Germline CDR1 is DFQATT and CDR2 is SNEGSKA (reference sequence). The CDR3 covers 17 residues.

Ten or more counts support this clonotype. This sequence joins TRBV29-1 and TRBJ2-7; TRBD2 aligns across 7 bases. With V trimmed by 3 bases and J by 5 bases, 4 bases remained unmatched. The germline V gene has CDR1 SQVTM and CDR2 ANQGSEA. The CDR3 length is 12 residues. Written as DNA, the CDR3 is TGCAGCGTTGAGGGGGGGTCGGACGAGCAGTACTTC. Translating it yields CSVEGGSDEQYF.

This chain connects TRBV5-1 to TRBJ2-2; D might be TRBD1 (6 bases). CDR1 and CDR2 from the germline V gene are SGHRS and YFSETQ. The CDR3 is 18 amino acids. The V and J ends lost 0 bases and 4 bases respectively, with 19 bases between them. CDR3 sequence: CASSLAPSGAAGTGELFF. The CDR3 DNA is TGCGCCAGCAGCTTGGCCCCGTCAGGGGCCGCGGGCACCGGGGAGCTGTTTTTT. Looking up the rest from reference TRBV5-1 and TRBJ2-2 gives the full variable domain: KAGVTQTPRYLIKTRGQQVTLSCSPISGHRSVSWYQQTPGQGLQFLFEYFSETQRNKGNFPGRFSGRQFSNSRSEMNVSTLELGDSALYLCASSLAPSGAAGTGELFFGEGSRLTVL.

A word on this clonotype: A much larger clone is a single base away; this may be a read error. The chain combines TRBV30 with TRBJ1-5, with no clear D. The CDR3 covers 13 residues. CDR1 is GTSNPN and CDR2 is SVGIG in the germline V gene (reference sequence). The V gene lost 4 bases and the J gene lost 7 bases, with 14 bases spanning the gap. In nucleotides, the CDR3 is TGTGCCTGGACCAAGGGAATCGGGCAGCCCCAGCATTTT. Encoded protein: CAWTKGIGQPQHF.

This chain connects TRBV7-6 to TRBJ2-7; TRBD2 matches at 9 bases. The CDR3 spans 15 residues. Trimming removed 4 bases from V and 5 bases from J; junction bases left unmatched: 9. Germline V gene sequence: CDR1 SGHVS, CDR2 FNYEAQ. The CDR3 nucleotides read TGTGCCAGCAGCTCAACCGGGACTAGCATCCACGAGCAGTACTTC. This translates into CASSSTGTSIHEQYF.

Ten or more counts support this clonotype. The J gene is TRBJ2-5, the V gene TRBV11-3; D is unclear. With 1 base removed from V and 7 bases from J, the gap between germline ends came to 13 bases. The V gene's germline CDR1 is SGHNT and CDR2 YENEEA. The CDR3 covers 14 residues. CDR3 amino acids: CASSLVGPPGTQYF. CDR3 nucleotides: TGTGCCAGCAGCTTAGTTGGGCCCCCAGGGACCCAGTACTTC.

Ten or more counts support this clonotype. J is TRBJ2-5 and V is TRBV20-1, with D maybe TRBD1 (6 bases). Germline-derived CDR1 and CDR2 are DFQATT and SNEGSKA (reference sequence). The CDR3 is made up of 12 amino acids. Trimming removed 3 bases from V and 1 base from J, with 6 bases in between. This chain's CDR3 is CSARDSQETQYF. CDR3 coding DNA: TGCAGTGCTAGGGACAGCCAAGAGACCCAGTACTTC.

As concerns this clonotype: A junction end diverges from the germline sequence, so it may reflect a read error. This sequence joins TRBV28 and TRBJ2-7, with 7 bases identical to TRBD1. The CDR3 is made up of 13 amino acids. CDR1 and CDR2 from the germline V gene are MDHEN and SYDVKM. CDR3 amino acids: CATSDRDPYEQYF. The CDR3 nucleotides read TGTGCCACCAGTGACAGGGACCCCTACGAGCAGTACTTC.

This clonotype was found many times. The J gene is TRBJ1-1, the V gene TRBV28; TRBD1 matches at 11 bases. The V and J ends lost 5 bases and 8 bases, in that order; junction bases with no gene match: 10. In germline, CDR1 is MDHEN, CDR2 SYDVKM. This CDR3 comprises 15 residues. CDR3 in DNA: TGTGCCAGCAGTACCGCCGGGACAGGGGGTTCAGAAGCTTTCTTT. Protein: CASSTAGTGGSEAFF.

The CDR3 coding sequence is TGTGCCAGCTCACCATATCCGGTCCAGGCAGTCATATTTGTCGTCATTCAGTACTTC. It translates to CASSPYPVQAVIFVVIQYF. The chain employs TRBV18 and TRBJ2-4; D is ambiguous. This CDR3 region has 19 residues. Germline CDR1 reads KGHSH; CDR2 reads LQKENI. The V end was cut by 2 bases, the J end by 9 bases, with 29 bases between.

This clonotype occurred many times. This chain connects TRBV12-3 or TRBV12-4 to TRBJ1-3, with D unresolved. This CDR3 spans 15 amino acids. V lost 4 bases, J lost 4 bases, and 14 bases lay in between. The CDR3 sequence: CASSSRGTGGNTIYF. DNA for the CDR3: TGTGCCAGCAGTTCCCGAGGCACTGGGGGAAACACCATATATTTT.

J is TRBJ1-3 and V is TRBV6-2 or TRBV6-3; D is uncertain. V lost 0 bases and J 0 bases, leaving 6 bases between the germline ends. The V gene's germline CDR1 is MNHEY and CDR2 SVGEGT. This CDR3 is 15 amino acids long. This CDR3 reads CASSYSPSSGNTIYF. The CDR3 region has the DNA TGTGCCAGCAGTTACTCGCCGAGCTCTGGAAACACCATATATTTT.